These 20 T cell receptor beta chains were sequenced from one sample in a study of spatial heterogeneity in lung cancer. TCRdb fed the 5' RACE reads into MiXCR, producing one record per CDR3 protein. The repertoire holds approximately 40,000 distinct CDR3 sequences, with roughly 7% as singletons. Noted time point: sample taken at primary tumor resection. Researchers sequenced whole RNA taken from tumor, nontumor lung or frozen PBMC without sorting. Specimen: PBMCs, collected at surgery. Receptors were obtained from a female donor with early-stage non-small cell lung cancer.

This clonotype was detected ten times or more. The chain couples TRBV9 to TRBJ2-3; D ambiguous. Trimming took off 4 bases at V and 1 base at J, with 13 bases between the two ends. This CDR3 is 15 amino acids long. Germline-derived CDR1 and CDR2 are SGDLS and YYNGEE. In nucleotides, the CDR3 is TGTGCCAGCAGCCCTCAGCCGGCGGGCACAGATACGCAGTATTTT. Its protein product is CASSPQPAGTDTQYF.

This clonotype showed up many times. The chain couples TRBV20-1 to TRBJ2-2; D is undetermined. Per germline, CDR1 DFQATT and CDR2 SNEGSKA (reference sequence). Trimming removed 0 bases at V and 5 bases at J, with 19 bases between. This CDR3 region has 17 residues. The CDR3 sequence: CSARDPGRLVLTGELFF. DNA for the CDR3: TGCAGTGCTAGAGATCCCGGACGGCTAGTATTGACCGGGGAGCTGTTTTTT.

This clonotype has at least ten counts. The chain carries TRBV7-9 and TRBJ1-1, with unresolved D. V gave up 4 bases and J gave up 5 bases, with 11 bases separating them. The CDR3 has 13 amino acids. CDR1 is SEHNR and CDR2 is FQNEAQ in the germline V gene (reference sequence). The CDR3 DNA reads TGTGCCAGCAGCTCGGAGGGTGTAACTGAAGCTTTCTTT. Its translation: CASSSEGVTEAFF.

V is TRBV11-2 and J is TRBJ2-1, with unresolved D. Germline assignment: CDR1 SGHAT and CDR2 FQNNGV. CDR3 length: 16 residues. The ends were cut back, 0 bases at V and 11 bases at J, with 20 bases in the middle. In DNA form, the CDR3 reads TGTGCCAGCAGCTTAGATCTCTTGGTAACCGCGTGCCAGCAGTTCTTC. Translation gives CASSLDLLVTACQQFF.

This clonotype was observed many times. J is TRBJ1-5 and V is TRBV4-3; D is uncertain. V was trimmed by 1 base and J by 2 bases, leaving 6 bases between them. CDR1 LGHNA and CDR2 YSLEER come from the germline V gene. CDR3 length equals 14 residues. The CDR3 sequence: CASSQAGGNQPQHF. CDR3 nucleotide sequence: TGCGCCAGCAGCCAAGCGGGAGGCAATCAGCCCCAGCATTTT.

The table lists this clonotype with many counts. The V and J genes are TRBV4-1 and TRBJ2-1; a possible D gene is TRBD1 (6 bases). The V end lost 4 bases, the J end lost 6 bases, and 22 bases lay between the germline ends. CDR3 length equals 17 residues. Germline CDR1 is MGHRA and CDR2 is YSYEKL. The CDR3 DNA is TGCGCCAGCAGCCGGCTATCCTCAGGGGTTATGGGCAATGAGCAGTTCTTC. It translates to CASSRLSSGVMGNEQFF.

Only a few counts were recorded for this clonotype. The chain recombines TRBV6-5 with TRBJ2-3; weak D call: TRBD2 (6 bases). Germline CDR1 and CDR2: MNHEY and SVGAGI. The CDR3 has 14 amino acids. Trimming shortened V by 5 bases and J by 6 bases, and 15 bases separated the two germline ends. CDR3 in amino acids: CASSMTREIDTQYF. Written as DNA, the CDR3 is TGTGCCAGCAGTATGACTAGGGAAATTGATACGCAGTATTTT.

The table lists this clonotype with many counts. CDR3 sequence (DNA): TGCAGCGTTGAACCCCCCGAGGCCTACAATGAGCAGTTCTTC. Its protein product is CSVEPPEAYNEQFF. This chain joins TRBV29-1 and TRBJ2-1, with D unclear. Germline V lookup: CDR1 SQVTM, CDR2 ANQGSEA. The CDR3 length is 14 residues. The ends were cut back, 2 bases at V and 2 bases at J, with 10 bases in the middle.

This clonotype has a count of ten or more. One end of the junction fails to match germline, which may point to a read error. The chain carries TRBV7-7 and TRBJ2-1; 12 positions match TRBD2. The CDR3 spans 15 residues. Germline V gives CDR1 SSHAT, CDR2 FNYEAQ (reference sequence). In DNA form, the CDR3 reads TGTGCTAGCAGCCTCACTAGCGGGGGGTACAATGAGCAGTTCTTC. Its translation is CASSLTSGGYNEQFF.

On this clonotype itself: It may be a read error: a sequence one base away is much more abundant. The chain links TRBV20-1 to TRBJ2-1; either TRBD1 or TRBD2 may fit D (5 bases each). With 5 bases removed from V and 3 bases from J, the gap between germline ends came to 14 bases. CDR3 length equals 14 residues. The germline gives CDR1 DFQATT, CDR2 SNEGSKA (reference sequence). The CDR3, as DNA: TGCAGTGCTCTGGGGGATAGGAGCTACAATGAGCAGTTCTTC. It specifies CSALGDRSYNEQFF.

This clonotype occurred a few times. The rearrangement links TRBV3-1 to TRBJ2-2; TRBD1 is a possible D gene (5 bases). V gave up 7 bases and J gave up 4 bases, with 13 bases separating them. The CDR3 extends over 14 amino acids. In germline, CDR1 is LGHDT, CDR2 YNNKEL (reference sequence). This CDR3 is CASKSGRVTGELFF. As DNA, the CDR3 is TGTGCCAGCAAGTCCGGCAGGGTCACCGGGGAGCTGTTTTTT. Complete variable domain (other parts from reference TRBV3-1 and TRBJ2-2): DTAVSQTPKYLVTQMGNDKSIKCEQNLGHDTMYWYKQDSKKFLKIMFSYNNKELIINETVPNRFSPKSPDKAHLNLHINSLELGDSAVYFCASKSGRVTGELFFGEGSRLTVL.

This clonotype was seen many times. The genes are TRBV7-9 and TRBJ2-7, with D perhaps given as TRBD1 or TRBD2 (6 bases each). The ends were cut back, 5 bases at V and 2 bases at J, with 13 bases in the middle. Per germline, CDR1 SEHNR and CDR2 FQNEAQ (reference sequence). This CDR3 has 14 residues. CDR3 residues: CASSHPGATYEQYF. The CDR3 DNA follows: TGTGCCAGCAGCCATCCGGGGGCTACCTACGAGCAGTACTTC.

This clonotype was detected a few times. This sequence joins TRBV29-1 and TRBJ2-5; D assignment may be TRBD1 or TRBD2 (6 bases each). Germline loops: CDR1 SQVTM, CDR2 ANQGSEA. CDR3 length: 12 residues. V was shortened by 7 bases and J by 3 bases, with 12 bases between the two germline ends. DNA for the CDR3: TGCAGCGGGGGGGCTTTTGAAGAGACCCAGTACTTC. This sequence encodes CSGGAFEETQYF.

This clonotype showed up just a few times. The chain employs TRBV11-2 and TRBJ2-3; TRBD1 matches at 10 bases. Trimming at V came to 3 bases and at J to 3 bases, leaving 6 bases not matched to a gene. Germline CDR1 SGHAT, CDR2 FQNNGV. This CDR3 has 16 amino acids. The CDR3 bases are TGTGCCAGCAGCTTCCGGACAGGGGGACTTACAGATACGCAGTATTTT. This translates into CASSFRTGGLTDTQYF.

This clonotype was recorded at least ten times. The J gene is TRBJ2-3, the V gene TRBV3-1, with D uncertain. The germline V gene encodes CDR1 LGHDT and CDR2 YNNKEL (reference sequence). This CDR3 spans 14 amino acids. V was trimmed by 6 bases and J by 4 bases, leaving 14 bases between them. DNA of the CDR3: TGTGCCAGCAGTCCCACGACTCCTCCAGATACGCAGTATTTT. As protein: CASSPTTPPDTQYF.

This chain joins TRBV11-2 and TRBJ1-2; no firm D call. Germline lookup yields CDR1 SGHAT and CDR2 FQNNGV. The CDR3 runs to 13 residues. Trimming removed 3 bases at V and 1 base at J, with 6 bases between. The CDR3 loop is CASSFRDNYGYTF. As DNA, the CDR3 is TGTGCCAGCAGCTTTCGGGATAACTATGGCTACACCTTC.

This clonotype was seen repeatedly, ten times or more. The chain is built from TRBV6-1 and TRBJ1-6; D is undetermined. The CDR3 is 14 residues long. V was cut by 4 bases and J by 5 bases, with 9 bases left in between. CDR1 and CDR2 from the germline V gene are MNHNS and SASEGT. CDR3: CASSVGWNNSPLHF. CDR3 bases: TGTGCCAGCAGTGTTGGATGGAATAATTCACCCCTCCACTTT.

This clonotype occurred many times. This chain links TRBV7-2 with TRBJ2-3, with TRBD2 as a possible D gene (6 bases). This CDR3 comprises 15 residues. Germline CDR1 and CDR2: SGHTA and FQGNSA. The ends were cut back, 2 bases at V and 6 bases at J, with 15 bases in the middle. CDR3 nucleotides: TGTGCCAGCAGCTTAACTAGCCCCATTTTGGATACGCAGTATTTT. Translation gives CASSLTSPILDTQYF.

V is TRBV19 and J is TRBJ2-2; 7 bases map to TRBD2. The V gene end was trimmed by 7 bases and the J gene end by 2 bases; junction bases not matched to a gene: 10. This CDR3 spans 16 amino acids. Germline V lookup: CDR1 LNHDA, CDR2 SQIVND (reference sequence). CDR3: CASTSVGGLNTGELFF. Here the CDR3 DNA reads TGTGCCAGTACCTCAGTTGGGGGACTAAACACCGGGGAGCTGTTTTTT.

This clonotype was seen repeatedly, ten times or more. V and J are TRBV28 and TRBJ2-1; 12 nucleotides match TRBD2. After removal of 6 bases from V and 6 bases from J, the junction contained 3 bases not matched to a gene. The germline V gene encodes CDR1 MDHEN and CDR2 SYDVKM. CDR3 size: 14 residues. The CDR3 bases are TGTGCCAGCAGAGCGGGACTAGCGGGCAATGAGCAGTTCTTC. It yields the protein CASRAGLAGNEQFF.